A single TCR beta chain is shown here with its context. Its antigen specificity is not known. No base qualities exist here, and no much larger clone lies one base off it. CDR1 and CDR2 are drawn from the germline V gene: MNHEY, SVGAGI. Reading from cysteine to phenylalanine, the CDR3 counts 11 amino acids. CDR3 DNA only is kept here, 33 bases in frame from base 1. V and J lose 7 bases and 5 bases, and a span of 8 bases separates them. Each collaborating institution followed its own protocols to collect whole blood in K2EDTA tubes. For TCRbeta analysis, collaborators shipped samples in one of three forms: frozen whole blood, isolated PBMCs, or DNA extracted from either of those sample types. The data are from a study of blood T cell repertoires in COVID-19 (dated by TCRdb to 2018 to 2020). For context, the study as a whole: Samples from collaborators originated in the United States, Italy and Spain and spanned both the acute and convalescent phases of COVID-19. The prospective study material was composed of cDNA or gDNA derived from T cells, B-cell-depleted T cells, or PBMCs. Deeply sampled blood TCRbeta repertoires from subjects exposed to, actively infected with, or recovered from COVID-19 were included in the dataset. The repertoires were released in a freely available public database intended as a resource for research on the immune response to SARS-CoV-2. The samples were drawn from the first 160 participants of the ongoing ImmuneRACE study and from under 1,500 subjects provided by 6 global collaborators. The sample metadata nearly always contained a de-identified subject ID, COVID-19 status, age in years and sex. HLA class I and class II types, where available, came from metadata supplied by the sample provider rather than from assay-based typing.

Study-wide conclusions, independent of this receptor: The amount of clinical and demographic metadata varied by source and participant and was provided uncurated.

TCRbeta CDR3 regions were amplified from genomic DNA using the immunoSEQ Assay, a bias-controlled multiplex PCR. The original pipeline was this. The number of nucleated cells in each sample was estimated from the amplification of reference gene primers within the assay. To quantify the absolute abundance of each unique TCRbeta CDR3 rearrangement, sequence reads were collapsed and filtered. For each sample, productive Simpson clonality was calculated as the square root of Simpson's diversity index across productive rearrangements. The immuneACCESS repertoire file appears here via TCRdb, limited to in-frame rearrangements. These files lack a portion of the clones; in checked studies, under half of the deficit traces to unresolved V genes, and the cause of the others is not known. The V and J calls and clone size come from that table; D and trimming were worked out from the DNA. For this sample there are 93,000 or so clones; 88% appear just once. The ten largest make up 3.5% of the sample.

This clonotype originated in a human donor in a cohort sampled during active COVID-19. Rearrangement joined TRBV6-5 to TRBJ1-2, with the D gene call left open. The specimen was peripheral blood. The CDR3 sequence is CASTPGYGYTF. The base sequence is TGTGCCAGCACCCCGGGGTATGGCTACACCTTC.